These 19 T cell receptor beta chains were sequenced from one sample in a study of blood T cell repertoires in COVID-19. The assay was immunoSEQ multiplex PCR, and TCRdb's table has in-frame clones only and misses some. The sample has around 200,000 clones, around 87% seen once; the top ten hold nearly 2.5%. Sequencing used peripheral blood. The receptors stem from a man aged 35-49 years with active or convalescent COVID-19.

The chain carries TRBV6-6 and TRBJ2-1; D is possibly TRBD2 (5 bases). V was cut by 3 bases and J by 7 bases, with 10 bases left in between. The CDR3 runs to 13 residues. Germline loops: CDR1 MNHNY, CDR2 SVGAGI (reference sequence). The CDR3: CASSYTEANEQFF. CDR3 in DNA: TGTGCCAGCAGTTATACGGAGGCAAATGAGCAGTTCTTC.

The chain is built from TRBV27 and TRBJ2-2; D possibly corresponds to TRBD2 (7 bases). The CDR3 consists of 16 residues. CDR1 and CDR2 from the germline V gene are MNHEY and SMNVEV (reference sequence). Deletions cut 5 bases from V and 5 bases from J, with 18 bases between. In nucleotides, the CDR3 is TGTGCCAGCAGTCTCGACTCGGGGGGCTGGACCGGGGAGCTGTTTTTT. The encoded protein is CASSLDSGGWTGELFF.

CDR3 protein: CASSLLLTDTQYF. Written as DNA, the CDR3 is TGTGCCAGCAGCTTACTTCTCACAGATACGCAGTATTTT. The chain recombines TRBV7-9 with TRBJ2-3, with D unresolved. The CDR3 totals 13 residues. CDR1 and CDR2 from the germline V gene are SEHNR and FQNEAQ (reference sequence). The ends were cut back, 2 bases at V and 2 bases at J, with 5 bases in the middle.

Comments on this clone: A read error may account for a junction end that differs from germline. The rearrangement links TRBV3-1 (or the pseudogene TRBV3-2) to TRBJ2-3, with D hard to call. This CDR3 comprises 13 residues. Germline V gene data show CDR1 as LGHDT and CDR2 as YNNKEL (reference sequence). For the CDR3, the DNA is TGTGCCAGCAGTCAAGGACCGACTTATACGCAGTATTTT. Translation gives CASSQGPTYTQYF.

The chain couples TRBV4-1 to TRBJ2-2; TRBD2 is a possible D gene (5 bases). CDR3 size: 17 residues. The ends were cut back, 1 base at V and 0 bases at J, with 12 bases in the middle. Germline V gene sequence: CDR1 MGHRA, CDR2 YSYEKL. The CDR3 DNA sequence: TGCGCCAGCAGCCAAGGAGGGATGGGATCGAACACCGGGGAGCTGTTTTTT. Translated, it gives CASSQGGMGSNTGELFF.

The CDR3 loop reads CASSYSLEDGNTEAFF. The DNA for the CDR3 is TGTGCCAGCAGTTACTCCTTGGAGGACGGAAACACTGAAGCTTTCTTT. The chain has TRBV6-5 and TRBJ1-1; no clear D. This CDR3 comprises 16 residues. The germline V gene encodes CDR1 MNHEY and CDR2 SVGAGI. V gave up 0 bases and J gave up 2 bases, with 13 bases separating them.

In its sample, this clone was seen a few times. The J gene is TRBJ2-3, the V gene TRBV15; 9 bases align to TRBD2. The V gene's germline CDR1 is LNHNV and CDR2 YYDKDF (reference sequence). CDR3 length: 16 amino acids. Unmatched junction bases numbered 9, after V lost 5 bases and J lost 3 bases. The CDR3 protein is CATSPPLRGGTDTQYF. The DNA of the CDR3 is TGTGCCACCAGCCCCCCACTGCGGGGGGGTACAGATACGCAGTATTTT.

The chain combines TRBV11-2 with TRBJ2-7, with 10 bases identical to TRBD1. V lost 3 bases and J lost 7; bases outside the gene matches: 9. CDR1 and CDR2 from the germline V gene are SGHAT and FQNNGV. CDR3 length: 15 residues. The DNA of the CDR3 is TGTGCCAGCAGCTTTTTGACAGGGGGCGCGGGGGAGCAGTACTTC. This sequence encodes CASSFLTGGAGEQYF.

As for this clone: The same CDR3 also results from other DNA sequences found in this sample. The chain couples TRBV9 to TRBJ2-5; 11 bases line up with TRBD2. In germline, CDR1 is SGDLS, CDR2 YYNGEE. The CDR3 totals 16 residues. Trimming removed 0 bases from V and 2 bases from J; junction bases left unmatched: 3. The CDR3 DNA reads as TGTGCCAGCAGCGTAGATCTAGCGGGGGGACAAGAGACCCAGTACTTC. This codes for CASSVDLAGGQETQYF.

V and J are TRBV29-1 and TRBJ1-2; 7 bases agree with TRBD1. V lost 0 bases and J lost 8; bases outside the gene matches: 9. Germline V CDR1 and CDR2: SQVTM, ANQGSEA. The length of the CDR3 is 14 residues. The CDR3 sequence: CSVEDQKGAVGYTF. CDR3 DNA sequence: TGCAGCGTTGAAGATCAGAAGGGGGCAGTAGGCTACACCTTC.

The CDR3 here is CASSQRFGTLQETQYF. As DNA, the CDR3 is TGCGCCAGCAGCCAAAGATTCGGGACACTACAAGAGACCCAGTACTTC. This chain uses TRBV4-3 with TRBJ2-5; weak D call: TRBD1 (6 bases). This CDR3 contains 16 residues. Deletions cut 2 bases from V and 2 bases from J, with 15 bases between. Per the germline V gene, CDR1 is LGHNA and CDR2 is YSLEER.

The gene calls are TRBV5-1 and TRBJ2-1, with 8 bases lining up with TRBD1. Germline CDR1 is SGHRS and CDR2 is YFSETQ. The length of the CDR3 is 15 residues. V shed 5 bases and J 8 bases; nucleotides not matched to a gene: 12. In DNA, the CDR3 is TGCGCCAGCAGTCCGGAGTTGCGGGGACAGGATGAGCAGTTCTTC. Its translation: CASSPELRGQDEQFF.

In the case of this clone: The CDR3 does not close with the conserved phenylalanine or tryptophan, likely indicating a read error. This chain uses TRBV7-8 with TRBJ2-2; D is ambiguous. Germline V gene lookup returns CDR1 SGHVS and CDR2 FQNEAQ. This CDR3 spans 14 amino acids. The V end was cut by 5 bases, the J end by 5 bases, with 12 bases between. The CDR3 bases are TGTGCCAGCAGCCCATCTAGAACGACCGGGGAGCTGTTTTTA. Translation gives CASSPSRTTGELFL.

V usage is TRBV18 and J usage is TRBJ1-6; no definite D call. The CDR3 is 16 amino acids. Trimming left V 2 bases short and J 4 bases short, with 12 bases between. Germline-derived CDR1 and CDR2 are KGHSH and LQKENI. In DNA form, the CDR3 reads TGTGCCAGCTCACCAAGGGAGAAAAGTTATAATTCACCCCTCCACTTT. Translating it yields CASSPREKSYNSPLHF.

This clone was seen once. The DNA of the CDR3 is TGTGCCAGCAGCTTAGGATCGGCCCGACTGTACGAGCAGTACTTC. It encodes CASSLGSARLYEQYF. The V and J genes are TRBV13 and TRBJ2-7; D unclear. CDR3 length: 15 residues. The V gene lost 0 bases and the J gene lost 4 bases, with 13 bases spanning the gap. CDR1 and CDR2 from the germline V gene are PRHDT and FYEKMQ (reference sequence). Drawing the rest from reference TRBV13 and TRBJ2-7, the complete variable domain is AAGVIQSPRHLIKEKRETATLKCYPIPRHDTVYWYQQGPGQDPQFLISFYEKMQSDKGSIPDRFSAQQFSDYHSELNMSSLELGDSALYFCASSLGSARLYEQYFGPGTRLTVT.

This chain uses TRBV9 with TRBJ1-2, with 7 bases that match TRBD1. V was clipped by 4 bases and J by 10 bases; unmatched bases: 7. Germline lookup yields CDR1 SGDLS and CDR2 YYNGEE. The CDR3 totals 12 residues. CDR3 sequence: CASSIRQGTYTF. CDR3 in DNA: TGTGCCAGCAGCATCAGACAGGGAACCTACACCTTC.

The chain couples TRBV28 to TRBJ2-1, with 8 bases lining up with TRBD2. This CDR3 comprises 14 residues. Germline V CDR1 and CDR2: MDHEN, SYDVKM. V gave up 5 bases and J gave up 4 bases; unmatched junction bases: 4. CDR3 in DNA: TGTGCCAGCAGTCCGGGGGGGCGGTACAATGAGCAGTTCTTC. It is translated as CASSPGGRYNEQFF.

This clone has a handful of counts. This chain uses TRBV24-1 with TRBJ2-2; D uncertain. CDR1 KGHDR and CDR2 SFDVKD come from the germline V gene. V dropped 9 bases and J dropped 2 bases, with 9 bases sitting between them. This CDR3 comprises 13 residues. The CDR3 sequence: CATGRVNTGELFF. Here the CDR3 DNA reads TGTGCCACCGGGCGAGTCAACACCGGGGAGCTGTTTTTT.

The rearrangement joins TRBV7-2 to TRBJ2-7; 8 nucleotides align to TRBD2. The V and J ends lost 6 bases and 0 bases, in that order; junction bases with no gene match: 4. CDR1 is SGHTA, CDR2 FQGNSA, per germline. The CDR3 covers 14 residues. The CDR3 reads CASRSGGPSYEQYF. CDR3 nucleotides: TGTGCCAGCAGGTCGGGGGGGCCCTCCTACGAGCAGTACTTC.